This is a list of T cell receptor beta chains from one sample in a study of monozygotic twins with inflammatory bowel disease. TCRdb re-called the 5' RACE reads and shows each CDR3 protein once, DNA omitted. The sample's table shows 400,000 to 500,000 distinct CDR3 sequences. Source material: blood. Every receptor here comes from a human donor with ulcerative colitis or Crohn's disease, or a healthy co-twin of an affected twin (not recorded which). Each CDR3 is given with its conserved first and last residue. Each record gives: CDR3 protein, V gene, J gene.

cdr3_aa: CASSDTNLSPLHF
v_call: TRBV6-5
j_call: TRBJ1-6

cdr3_aa: CASSLMQTDQPQHF
v_call: TRBV12-3/TRBV12-4
j_call: TRBJ1-5

cdr3_aa: CASSLVPSGYNEQFF
v_call: TRBV7-3
j_call: TRBJ2-1

cdr3_aa: CASNSLASGTEAFF
v_call: TRBV5-5
j_call: TRBJ1-1

cdr3_aa: CASSPRSFPLEPDLSEQFF
v_call: TRBV12-3/TRBV12-4
j_call: TRBJ2-1

cdr3_aa: CASSLGVARGRETQYF
v_call: TRBV28
j_call: TRBJ2-5

cdr3_aa: CASSLGGQGGYEQYF
v_call: TRBV5-6
j_call: TRBJ2-7

cdr3_aa: CASSLWGHKGGNNEQFF
v_call: TRBV5-1
j_call: TRBJ2-1

cdr3_aa: CASSPGQKETEAFF
v_call: TRBV18
j_call: TRBJ1-1

cdr3_aa: CASRPEPDRGYGYTF
v_call: TRBV7-9
j_call: TRBJ1-2

cdr3_aa: CASSPQSGGYTF
v_call: TRBV5-1
j_call: TRBJ1-2

cdr3_aa: CASSAPGLAGSSYNEQFF
v_call: TRBV9
j_call: TRBJ2-1

cdr3_aa: CAVQPSGVLETQYF
v_call: TRBV6-6
j_call: TRBJ2-5

cdr3_aa: CASSFGRLSYNEQFF
v_call: TRBV5-6
j_call: TRBJ2-1

cdr3_aa: CASSPETGQVSF
v_call: TRBV5-1
j_call: TRBJ1-2

cdr3_aa: CSASRGTGKGEQYF
v_call: TRBV20-1
j_call: TRBJ2-7

cdr3_aa: CASSLDPGSNEKLFF
v_call: TRBV5-4
j_call: TRBJ1-4

cdr3_aa: CASSTRDGRNTIYF
v_call: TRBV5-5
j_call: TRBJ1-3

cdr3_aa: CASSRRLGDEQYF
v_call: TRBV7-7
j_call: TRBJ2-7

cdr3_aa: CASSLDRPSSNQPQHF
v_call: TRBV5-8
j_call: TRBJ1-5

cdr3_aa: CATSEVESSYEQYF
v_call: TRBV15
j_call: TRBJ2-7

cdr3_aa: CASSLVYSDSPFLTNEKLFF
v_call: TRBV5-1
j_call: TRBJ1-4